This TCR beta chain was identified during a study of response to subunit inactivated influenza vaccine. TCRdb fed the RT-PCR reads into MiXCR, producing one record per CDR3 protein. The sample carries about 540,000 distinct CDR3 sequences, under 30% recorded once. The CDR3 contains 19 residues. CDR1 is MNHNS, CDR2 SASEGT, per germline. The germline V and J ends were trimmed by 5 bases and 2 bases, with 28 bases remaining between them. This clonotype was seen a handful of times. A further study also used this sample, focusing on T cells expressing NK-cell markers. In that study: Researchers built TCR beta cDNA using 5'RACE template switching with UMIs. With an anti-gamma-delta TCR antibody, sorting in several experiments was kept to alpha-beta TCR T cells.

The receptor comes from a man aged 50-59 years who received an inactivated influenza vaccine. J is TRBJ2-7 and V is TRBV6-1, with D perhaps matching TRBD1 or TRBD2 (6 bases each). This material consisted of CD4+ T cells sorted from PBMCs, taken approximately 13 days after vaccination. CDR3 nucleotide sequence: TGTGCCAGCAGTCCAGGACGTGGAGGGGGTGGGACTCGACCCTACGAGCAGTACTTC. It is translated as CASSPGRGGGGTRPYEQYF.